This TCR beta chain comes out of a study of Graves' ophthalmopathy and Graves' hyperthyroidism. At the level of the study: Stable hyperthyroidism meant no ophthalmopathy within 18 months of follow-up. Study-level points and caveats: Ophthalmopathy progression was predicted with 70.59% sensitivity and approximately 79% specificity.

RNA transcripts yielded amplified TCR beta CDR3 regions. RT-PCR was first run with HTBI primers, then multiplex PCR in a second round. TCRdb fed the multiplex PCR reads into MiXCR, producing one record per CDR3 protein. The data show 560,000 or so distinct CDR3 sequences, with approximately 37% seen just once and 3.5% to 5% held by the top ten. Ages of hyperthyroidism patients ran from 18 to 65, and their diagnoses were new, under 2 months' duration. Each diagnosis was determined on the basis of clinical symptoms, serum thyroxine, TRAb, thyroid ultrasound and orbital computed tomography. Germline trimming cut 3 bases from V and 4 bases from J; bases unmatched to any gene: 4. CDR3 size: 14 residues. The V gene's germline CDR1 is MNHEY and CDR2 SMNVEV (reference sequence). On this clonotype itself: Its target is unknown.

The TCR sequence derives from an adult man with Graves' hyperthyroidism. Material: peripheral blood or thyroid tissue (not recorded which). This chain links TRBV27 with TRBJ2-5, with 8 positions matching TRBD1. In DNA, the CDR3 is TGTGCCAGCAGTTTCCTGGACAGGGTAGAGACCCAGTACTTC. Protein product: CASSFLDRVETQYF.